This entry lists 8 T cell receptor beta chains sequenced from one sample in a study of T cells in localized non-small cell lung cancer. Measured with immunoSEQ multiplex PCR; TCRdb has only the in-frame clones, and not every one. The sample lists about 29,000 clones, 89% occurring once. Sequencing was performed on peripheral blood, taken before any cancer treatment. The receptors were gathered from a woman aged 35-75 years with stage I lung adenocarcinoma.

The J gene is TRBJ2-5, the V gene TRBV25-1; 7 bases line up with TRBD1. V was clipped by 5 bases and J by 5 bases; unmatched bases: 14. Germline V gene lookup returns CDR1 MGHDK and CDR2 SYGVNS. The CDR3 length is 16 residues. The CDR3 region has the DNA TGTGCCAGCAGTTCCCCCCATCATGGCAGGGGGGAGACCCAGTACTTC. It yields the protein CASSSPHHGRGETQYF.

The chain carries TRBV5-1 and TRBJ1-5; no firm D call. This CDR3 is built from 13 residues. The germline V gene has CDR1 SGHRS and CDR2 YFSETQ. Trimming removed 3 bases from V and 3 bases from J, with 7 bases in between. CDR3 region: CASSSGDNQPQHF. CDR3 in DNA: TGCGCCAGCAGCTCGGGAGACAATCAGCCCCAGCATTTT. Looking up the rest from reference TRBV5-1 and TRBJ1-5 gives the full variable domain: KAGVTQTPRYLIKTRGQQVTLSCSPISGHRSVSWYQQTPGQGLQFLFEYFSETQRNKGNFPGRFSGRQFSNSRSEMNVSTLELGDSALYLCASSSGDNQPQHFGDGTRLSIL.

CDR3 DNA: TGTGCCAGCTCACGGGACAGGGCGGCTTTAAACACCGGGGAGCTGTTTTTT. Amino acid sequence: CASSRDRAALNTGELFF. The V and J genes are TRBV18 and TRBJ2-2; 9 nucleotides align to TRBD1. With 4 bases clipped from V and 2 bases from J, the junction kept 8 bases outside the gene matches. This CDR3 comprises 17 residues. Germline V gene sequence: CDR1 KGHSH, CDR2 LQKENI.

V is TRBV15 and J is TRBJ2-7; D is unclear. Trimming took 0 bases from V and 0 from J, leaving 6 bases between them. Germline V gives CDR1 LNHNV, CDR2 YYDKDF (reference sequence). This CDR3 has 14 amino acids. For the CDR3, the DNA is TGTGCCACCAGCAGAGATCCGATCTCCTACGAGCAGTACTTC. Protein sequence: CATSRDPISYEQYF.

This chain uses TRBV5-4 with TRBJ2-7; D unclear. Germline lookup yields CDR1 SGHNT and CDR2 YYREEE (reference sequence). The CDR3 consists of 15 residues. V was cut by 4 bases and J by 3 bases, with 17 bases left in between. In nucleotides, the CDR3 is TGTGCCAGCAGCACCGGTGCCGACCGGAGCTACGAGCAGTACTTC. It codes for CASSTGADRSYEQYF.

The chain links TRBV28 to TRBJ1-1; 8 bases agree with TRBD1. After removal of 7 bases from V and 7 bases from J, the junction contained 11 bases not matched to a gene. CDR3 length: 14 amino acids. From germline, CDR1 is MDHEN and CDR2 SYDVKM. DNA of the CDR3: TGTGCCAGCACCCATCGCAGGGGGCTTAATGAAGCTTTCTTT. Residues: CASTHRRGLNEAFF. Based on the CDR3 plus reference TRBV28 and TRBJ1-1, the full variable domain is DVKVTQSSRYLVKRTGEKVFLECVQDMDHENMFWYRQDPGLGLRLIYFSYDVKMKEKGDIPEGYSVSREKKERFSLILESASTNQTSMYLCASTHRRGLNEAFFGQGTRLTVV.

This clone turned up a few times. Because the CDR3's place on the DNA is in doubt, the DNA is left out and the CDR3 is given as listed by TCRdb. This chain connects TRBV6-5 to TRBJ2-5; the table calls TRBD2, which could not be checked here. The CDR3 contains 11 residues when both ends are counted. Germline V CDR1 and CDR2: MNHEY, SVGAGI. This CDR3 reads CASSSSEAQYF.

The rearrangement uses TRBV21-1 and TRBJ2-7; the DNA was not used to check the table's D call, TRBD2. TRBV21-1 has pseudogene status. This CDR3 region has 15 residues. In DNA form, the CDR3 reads TGTGCCAGCGTTGGGGCCAGACTAGGATTCTACGAGCAGTACTTC. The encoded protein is CASVGARLGFYEQYF.